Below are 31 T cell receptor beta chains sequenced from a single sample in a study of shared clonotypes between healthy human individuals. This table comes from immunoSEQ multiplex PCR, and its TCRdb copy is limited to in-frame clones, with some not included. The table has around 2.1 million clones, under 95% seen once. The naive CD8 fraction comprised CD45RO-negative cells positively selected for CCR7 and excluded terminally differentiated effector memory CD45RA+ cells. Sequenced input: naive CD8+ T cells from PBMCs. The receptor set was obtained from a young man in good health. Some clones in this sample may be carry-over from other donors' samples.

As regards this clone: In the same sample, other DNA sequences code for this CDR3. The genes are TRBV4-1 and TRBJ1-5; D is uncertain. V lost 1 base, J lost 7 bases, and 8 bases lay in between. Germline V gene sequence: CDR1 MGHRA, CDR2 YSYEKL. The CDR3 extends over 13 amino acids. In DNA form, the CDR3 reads TGCGCCAGCAGCCAAGTGCCAGGACAGCCCCAGCATTTT. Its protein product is CASSQVPGQPQHF.

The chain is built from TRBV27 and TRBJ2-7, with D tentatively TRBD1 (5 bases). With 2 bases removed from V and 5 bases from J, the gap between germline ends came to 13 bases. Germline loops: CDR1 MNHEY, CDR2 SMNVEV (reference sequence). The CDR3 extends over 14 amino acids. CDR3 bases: TGTGCCAGCAGTTTAGTAGGGGCTTTCCACGAGCAGTACTTC. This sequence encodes CASSLVGAFHEQYF.

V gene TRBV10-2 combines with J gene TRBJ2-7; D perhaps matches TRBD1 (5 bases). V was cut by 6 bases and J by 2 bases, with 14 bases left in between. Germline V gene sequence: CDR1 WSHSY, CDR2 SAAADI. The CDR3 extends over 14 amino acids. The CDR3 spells CASRGEPGPYEQYF. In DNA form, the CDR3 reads TGCGCCAGCAGAGGGGAACCCGGTCCCTACGAGCAGTACTTC.

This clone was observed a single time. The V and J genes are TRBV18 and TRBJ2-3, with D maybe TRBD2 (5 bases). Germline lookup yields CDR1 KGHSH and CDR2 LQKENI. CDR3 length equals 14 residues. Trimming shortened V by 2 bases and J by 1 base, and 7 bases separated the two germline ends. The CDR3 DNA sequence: TGTGCCAGCTCACCAAGCGGAGGCACAGATACGCAGTATTTT. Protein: CASSPSGGTDTQYF.

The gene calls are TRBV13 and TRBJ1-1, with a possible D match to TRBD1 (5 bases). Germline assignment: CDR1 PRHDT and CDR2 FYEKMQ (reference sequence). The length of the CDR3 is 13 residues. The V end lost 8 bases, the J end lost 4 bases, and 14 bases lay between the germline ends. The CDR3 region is CASGAAGGTEAFF. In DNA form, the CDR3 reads TGTGCCAGCGGGGCGGCGGGTGGCACTGAAGCTTTCTTT.

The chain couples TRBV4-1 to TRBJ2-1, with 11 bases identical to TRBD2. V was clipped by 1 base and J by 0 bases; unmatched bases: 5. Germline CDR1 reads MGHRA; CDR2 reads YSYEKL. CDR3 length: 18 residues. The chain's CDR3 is CASSQVGLAESSYNEQFF. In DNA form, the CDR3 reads TGCGCCAGCAGCCAAGTGGGACTAGCGGAGAGCTCCTACAATGAGCAGTTCTTC.

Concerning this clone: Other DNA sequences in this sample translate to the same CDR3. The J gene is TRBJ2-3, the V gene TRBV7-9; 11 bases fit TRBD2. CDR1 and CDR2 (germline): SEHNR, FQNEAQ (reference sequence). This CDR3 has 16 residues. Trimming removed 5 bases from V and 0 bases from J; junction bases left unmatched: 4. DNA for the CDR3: TGTGCCAGCAGCACCAGGACTAGCGGGAGCACAGATACGCAGTATTTT. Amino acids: CASSTRTSGSTDTQYF.

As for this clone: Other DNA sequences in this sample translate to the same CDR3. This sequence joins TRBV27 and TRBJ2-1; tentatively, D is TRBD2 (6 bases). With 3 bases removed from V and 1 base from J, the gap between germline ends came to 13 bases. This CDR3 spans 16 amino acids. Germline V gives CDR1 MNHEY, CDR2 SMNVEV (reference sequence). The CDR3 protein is CASSFRGGRSYNEQFF. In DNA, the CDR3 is TGTGCCAGCAGTTTCCGGGGAGGCAGGTCCTACAATGAGCAGTTCTTC.

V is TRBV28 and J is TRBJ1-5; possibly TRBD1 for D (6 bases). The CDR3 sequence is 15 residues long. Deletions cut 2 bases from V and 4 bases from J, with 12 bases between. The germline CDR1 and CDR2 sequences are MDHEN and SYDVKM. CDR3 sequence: CASSLVDRINQPQHF. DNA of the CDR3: TGTGCCAGCAGTTTAGTTGACAGGATAAATCAGCCCCAGCATTTT.

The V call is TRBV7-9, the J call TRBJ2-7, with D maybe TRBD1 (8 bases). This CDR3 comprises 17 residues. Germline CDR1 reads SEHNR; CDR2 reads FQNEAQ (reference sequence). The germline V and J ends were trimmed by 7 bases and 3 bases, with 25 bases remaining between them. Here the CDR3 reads CASIQGEGAVRDYEQYF. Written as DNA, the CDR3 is TGTGCCAGCATACAGGGGGAGGGAGCGGTAAGAGACTACGAGCAGTACTTC. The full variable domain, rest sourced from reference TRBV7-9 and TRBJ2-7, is DTGVSQNPRHKITKRGQNVTFRCDPISEHNRLYWYRQTLGQGPEFLTYFQNEAQLEKSRLLSDRFSAERPKGSFSTLEIQRTEQGDSAMYLCASIQGEGAVRDYEQYFGPGTRLTVT.

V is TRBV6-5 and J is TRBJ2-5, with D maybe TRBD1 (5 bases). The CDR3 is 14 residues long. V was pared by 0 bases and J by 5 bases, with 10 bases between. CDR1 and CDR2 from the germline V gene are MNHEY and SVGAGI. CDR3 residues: CASSYSTAPETQYF. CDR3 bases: TGTGCCAGCAGTTACTCGACAGCGCCGGAGACCCAGTACTTC.

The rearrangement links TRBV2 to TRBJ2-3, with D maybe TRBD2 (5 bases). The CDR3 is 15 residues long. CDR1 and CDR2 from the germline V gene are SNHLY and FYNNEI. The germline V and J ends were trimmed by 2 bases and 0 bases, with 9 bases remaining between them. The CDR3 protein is CASSELAGSTDTQYF. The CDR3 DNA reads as TGTGCCAGCAGTGAACTGGCGGGCAGCACAGATACGCAGTATTTT.

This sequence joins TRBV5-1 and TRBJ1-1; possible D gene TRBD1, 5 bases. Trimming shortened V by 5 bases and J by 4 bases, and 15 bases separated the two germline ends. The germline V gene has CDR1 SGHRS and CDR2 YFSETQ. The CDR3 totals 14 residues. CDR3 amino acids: CASSWDQAGTEAFF. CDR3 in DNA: TGCGCCAGCAGTTGGGACCAGGCAGGCACTGAAGCTTTCTTT.

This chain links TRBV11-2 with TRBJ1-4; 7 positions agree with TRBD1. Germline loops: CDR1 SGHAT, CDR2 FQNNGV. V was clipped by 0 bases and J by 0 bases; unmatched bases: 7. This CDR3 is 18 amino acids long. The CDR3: CASSLDFRTGATNEKLFF. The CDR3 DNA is TGTGCCAGCAGCTTAGATTTTCGGACAGGAGCAACTAATGAAAAACTGTTTTTT. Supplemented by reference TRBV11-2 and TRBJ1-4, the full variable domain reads EAGVAQSPRYKIIEKRQSVAFWCNPISGHATLYWYQQILGQGPKLLIQFQNNGVVDDSQLPKDRFSAERLKGVDSTLKIQPAKLEDSAVYLCASSLDFRTGATNEKLFFGSGTQLSVL.

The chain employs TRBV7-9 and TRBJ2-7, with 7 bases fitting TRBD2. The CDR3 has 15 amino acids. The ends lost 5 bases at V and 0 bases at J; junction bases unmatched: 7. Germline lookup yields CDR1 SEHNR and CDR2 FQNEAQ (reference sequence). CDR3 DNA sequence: TGTGCCAGCAGCCCGCGACTAGCACGCTCCTACGAGCAGTACTTC. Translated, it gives CASSPRLARSYEQYF.

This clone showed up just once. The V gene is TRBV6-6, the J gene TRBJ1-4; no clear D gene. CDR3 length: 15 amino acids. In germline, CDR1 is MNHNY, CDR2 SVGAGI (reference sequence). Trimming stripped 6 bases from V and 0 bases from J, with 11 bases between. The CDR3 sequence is CASSPTEATNEKLFF. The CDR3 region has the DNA TGTGCCAGCAGCCCTACCGAAGCAACTAATGAAAAACTGTTTTTT.

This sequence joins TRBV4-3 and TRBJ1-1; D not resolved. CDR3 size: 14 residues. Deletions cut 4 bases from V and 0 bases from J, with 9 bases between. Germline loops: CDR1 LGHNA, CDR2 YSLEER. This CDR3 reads CASSPTQLNTEAFF. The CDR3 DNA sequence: TGCGCCAGCAGCCCGACACAATTGAACACTGAAGCTTTCTTT.

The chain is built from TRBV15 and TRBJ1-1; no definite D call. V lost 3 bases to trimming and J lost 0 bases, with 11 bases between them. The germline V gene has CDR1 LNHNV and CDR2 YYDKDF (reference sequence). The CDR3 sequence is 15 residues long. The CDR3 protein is CATSSHRNMNTEAFF. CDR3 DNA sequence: TGTGCCACCAGCAGCCACAGAAACATGAACACTGAAGCTTTCTTT.

CDR3 DNA: TGTGCCAGCAGTGAAGGGGGGAGAGACTACGAGCAGTACTTC. Its translation: CASSEGGRDYEQYF. V gene TRBV2 combines with J gene TRBJ2-7; either TRBD1 or TRBD2 may fit D (5 bases each). Between the trimmed V and J ends, which lost 1 base and 3 bases, there was a span of 10 bases. The CDR3 runs 14 residues. CDR1 SNHLY and CDR2 FYNNEI come from the germline V gene. Combining the CDR3 with reference TRBV2 and TRBJ2-7 gives the whole variable domain EPEVTQTPSHQVTQMGQEVILRCVPISNHLYFYWYRQILGQKVEFLVSFYNNEISEKSEIFDDQFSVERPDGSNFTLKIRSTKLEDSAMYFCASSEGGRDYEQYFGPGTRLTVT.

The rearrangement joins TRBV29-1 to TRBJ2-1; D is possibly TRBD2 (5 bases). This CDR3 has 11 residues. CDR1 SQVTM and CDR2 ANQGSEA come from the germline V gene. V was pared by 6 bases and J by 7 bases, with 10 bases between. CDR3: CSVEGWNEQFF. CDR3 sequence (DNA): TGCAGCGTAGAGGGTTGGAATGAGCAGTTCTTC.

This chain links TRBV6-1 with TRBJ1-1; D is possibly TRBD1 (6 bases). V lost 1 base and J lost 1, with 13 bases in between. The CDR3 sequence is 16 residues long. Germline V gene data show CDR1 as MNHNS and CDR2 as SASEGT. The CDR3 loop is CASSEESGGPNTEAFF. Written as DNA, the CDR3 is TGTGCCAGCAGTGAAGAAAGTGGGGGGCCGAACACTGAAGCTTTCTTT.

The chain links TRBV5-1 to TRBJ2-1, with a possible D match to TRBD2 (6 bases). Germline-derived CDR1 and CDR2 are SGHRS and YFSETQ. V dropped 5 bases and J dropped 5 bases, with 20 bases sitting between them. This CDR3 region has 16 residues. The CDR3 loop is CASRPALASIHNEQFF. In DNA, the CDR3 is TGCGCCAGCAGGCCTGCGCTAGCGTCAATACACAATGAGCAGTTCTTC.

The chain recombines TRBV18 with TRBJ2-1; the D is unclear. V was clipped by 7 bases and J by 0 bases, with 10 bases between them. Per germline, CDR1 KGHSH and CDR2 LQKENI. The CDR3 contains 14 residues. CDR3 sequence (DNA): TGTGCCAGCTTAGACCGAAGCTCCTACAATGAGCAGTTCTTC. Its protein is CASLDRSSYNEQFF.

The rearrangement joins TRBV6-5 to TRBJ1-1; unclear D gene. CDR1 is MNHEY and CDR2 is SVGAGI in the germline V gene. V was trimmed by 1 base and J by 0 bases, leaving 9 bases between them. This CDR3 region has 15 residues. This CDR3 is CASSYYAGMNTEAFF. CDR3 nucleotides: TGTGCCAGCAGTTACTATGCGGGGATGAACACTGAAGCTTTCTTT.

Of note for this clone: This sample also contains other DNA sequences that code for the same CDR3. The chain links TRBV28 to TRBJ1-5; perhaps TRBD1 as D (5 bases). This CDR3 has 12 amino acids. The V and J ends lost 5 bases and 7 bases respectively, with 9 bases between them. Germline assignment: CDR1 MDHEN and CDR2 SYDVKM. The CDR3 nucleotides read TGTGCCAGCAGTCCCAGGGTCCAGCCCCAGCATTTT. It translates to CASSPRVQPQHF.

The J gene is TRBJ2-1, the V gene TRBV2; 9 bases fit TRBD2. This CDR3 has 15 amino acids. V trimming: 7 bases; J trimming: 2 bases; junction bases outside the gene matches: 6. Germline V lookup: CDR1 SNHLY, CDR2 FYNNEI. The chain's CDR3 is CASIPAGGPYNEQFF. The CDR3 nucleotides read TGTGCCAGCATTCCGGCGGGGGGGCCCTACAATGAGCAGTTCTTC.

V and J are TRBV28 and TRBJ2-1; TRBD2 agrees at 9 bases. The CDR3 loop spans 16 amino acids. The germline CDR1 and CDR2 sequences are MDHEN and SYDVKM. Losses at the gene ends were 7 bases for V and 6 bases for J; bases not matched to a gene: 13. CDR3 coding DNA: TGTGCCAGCACTTACCCCGGGACTAGCTTGGGCAATGAGCAGTTCTTC. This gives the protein CASTYPGTSLGNEQFF.

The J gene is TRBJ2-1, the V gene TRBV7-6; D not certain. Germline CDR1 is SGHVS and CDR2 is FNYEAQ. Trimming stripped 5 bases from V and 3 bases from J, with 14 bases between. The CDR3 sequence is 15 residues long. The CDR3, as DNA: TGTGCCAGCAGCCCCGAAGGGTACCTCTACAATGAGCAGTTCTTC. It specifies CASSPEGYLYNEQFF.

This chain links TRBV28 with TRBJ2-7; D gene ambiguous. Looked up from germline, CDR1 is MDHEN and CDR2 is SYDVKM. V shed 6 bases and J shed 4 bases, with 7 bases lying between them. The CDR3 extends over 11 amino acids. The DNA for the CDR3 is TGTGCCAGCAGAACCACTTACGAGCAGTACTTC. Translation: CASRTTYEQYF.

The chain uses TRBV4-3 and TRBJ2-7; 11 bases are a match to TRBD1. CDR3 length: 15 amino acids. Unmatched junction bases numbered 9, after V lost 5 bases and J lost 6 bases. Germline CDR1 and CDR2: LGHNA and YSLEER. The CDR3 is CASSDGTGGLSEQYF. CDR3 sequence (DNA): TGCGCCAGCAGCGATGGGACAGGGGGTTTAAGCGAGCAGTACTTC.

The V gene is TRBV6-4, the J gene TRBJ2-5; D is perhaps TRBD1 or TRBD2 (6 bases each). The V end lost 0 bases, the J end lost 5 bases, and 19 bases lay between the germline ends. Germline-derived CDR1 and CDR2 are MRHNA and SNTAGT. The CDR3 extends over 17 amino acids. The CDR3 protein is CASSDSDRFQGRETQYF. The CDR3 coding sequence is TGTGCCAGCAGTGACTCGGACAGATTTCAGGGGAGGGAGACCCAGTACTTC.